Only a few counts were recorded for the clone carrying this T cell receptor beta chain. The antigen is undetermined. The ends were cut back, 3 bases at V and 4 bases at J, with 10 bases in the middle. This CDR3 comprises 14 residues. These data are taken from a study of identical twins. Each CDR3 protein gets one entry after TCRdb re-called the 5' RACE reads with MiXCR. The top ten hold 0.45% to 0.5% of the sample, which has some 570,000 distinct CDR3 sequences, 20% to 25% seen once. Study conclusions and caveats: Instead of following the same donors, the conclusions were based on cross-sectional statistical analysis. Alpha sequences out of frame and shared by twins had excess low generation probability. Excess sharing by twins proved weaker in beta out-of-frame sequences.

This sample was shared with a second study, whose subject was yellow fever vaccine responses in identical twins.

The sample was CD4+ T cells sorted from blood. The genes are TRBV12-3 or TRBV12-4 and TRBJ1-3; D perhaps matches TRBD1 (5 bases). The sequence came from a woman aged 18-30 years in good health. CDR3 protein: CASSFSGIGNTIYF. CDR3 coding DNA: TGTGCCAGCAGTTTTTCAGGGATCGGAAACACCATATATTTT.